This TCR beta chain emerged from a study of cytomegalovirus exposure and HLA in healthy donors. The study ran its PCR with 60 Vbeta and 13 Jbeta primers. The table came from immunoSEQ multiplex PCR; TCRdb's copy has only in-frame clones and leaves some out. This sample has roughly 160,000 clones, with approximately 80% found just once. Per germline, CDR1 SEHNR and CDR2 FQNEAQ (reference sequence). Trimming took 4 bases from V and 3 from J, leaving 10 bases between them. The CDR3 is made up of 13 amino acids. The chain carries TRBV7-9 and TRBJ2-7; perhaps TRBD1 as D (5 bases). This receptor was obtained from a man aged 35-49 years in good health and CMV-seronegative. Sequenced sample: PBMCs. CDR3 nucleotides: TGTGCCAGCAGCTCGGACACGAACTACGAGCAGTACTTC. Translated: CASSSDTNYEQYF.